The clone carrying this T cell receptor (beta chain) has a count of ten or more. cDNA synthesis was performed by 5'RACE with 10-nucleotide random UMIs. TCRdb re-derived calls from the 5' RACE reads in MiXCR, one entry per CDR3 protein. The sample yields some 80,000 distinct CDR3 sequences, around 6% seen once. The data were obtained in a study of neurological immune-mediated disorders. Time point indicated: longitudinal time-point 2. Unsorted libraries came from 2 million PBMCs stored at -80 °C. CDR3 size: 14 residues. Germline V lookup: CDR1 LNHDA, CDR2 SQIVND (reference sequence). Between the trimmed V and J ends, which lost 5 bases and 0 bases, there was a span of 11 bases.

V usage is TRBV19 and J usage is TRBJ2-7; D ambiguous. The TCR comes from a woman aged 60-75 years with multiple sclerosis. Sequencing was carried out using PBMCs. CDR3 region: CASSGYSSSYEQYF. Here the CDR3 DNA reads TGTGCCAGTAGTGGTTATAGTTCCTCCTACGAGCAGTACTTC.